This entry lists 23 T cell receptor beta chains sequenced from one sample in a study of human T cells and chemical hapten exposure. Researchers extracted total RNA from unfractionated whole blood. Each CDR3 protein is one row after TCRdb ran MiXCR on the 5' RACE reads. The table shows around 100,000 distinct CDR3 sequences, with around a fifth occurring only once. These receptors were obtained from a human donor in good health.

This clonotype was found a few times. The chain combines TRBV19 with TRBJ2-7; no reliable D call. Germline values: CDR1 LNHDA, CDR2 SQIVND (reference sequence). Between the trimmed V and J ends, which lost 4 bases and 3 bases, there was a span of 10 bases. The CDR3 contains 13 residues. CDR3 DNA: TGTGCCAGTAGTACGCCAGGATACTACGAGCAGTACTTC. Translating gives CASSTPGYYEQYF.

The chain combines TRBV12-3 or TRBV12-4 with TRBJ1-2; 11 bases line up with TRBD1. The ends lost 10 bases at V and 6 bases at J; junction bases unmatched: 10. CDR3 size: 14 residues. This CDR3 reads CAIFTPGQGDGYTF. The DNA for the CDR3 is TGTGCCATCTTTACCCCGGGACAGGGGGATGGCTACACCTTC.

This clonotype was found a few times. The V and J genes are TRBV6-5 and TRBJ2-1; D might be TRBD2 (5 bases). V dropped 6 bases and J dropped 0 bases, with 15 bases sitting between them. CDR1 and CDR2 from the germline V gene are MNHEY and SVGAGI. The CDR3 contains 16 residues. DNA for the CDR3: TGTGCCAGCAGAGAGCAACTAGTTACCTCCTACAATGAGCAGTTCTTC. It yields the protein CASREQLVTSYNEQFF.

The chain joins TRBV3-1 to TRBJ2-3; D is undetermined. The CDR3 is 13 amino acids. Trimming took off 5 bases at V and 3 bases at J, with 9 bases between the two ends. Germline CDR1 LGHDT, CDR2 YNNKEL (reference sequence). The DNA of the CDR3 is TGTGCCAGCAGCTCCCGTCCTACAGATACGCAGTATTTT. Protein: CASSSRPTDTQYF.

This clonotype was found a few times. This chain uses TRBV3-1 with TRBJ2-7, with a weak D call TRBD1 (5 bases). Germline CDR1 LGHDT, CDR2 YNNKEL (reference sequence). The CDR3 is 15 amino acids. The V gene lost 4 bases and the J gene lost 6 bases, with 19 bases spanning the gap. The CDR3 DNA reads as TGTGCCAGCAGCCCGTGGGAAGGGGAAAATCGCGAGCAGTACTTC. It translates to CASSPWEGENREQYF.

This clonotype was seen only a few times. V and J are TRBV28 and TRBJ1-5; 9 bases agree with TRBD1. The CDR3 totals 15 residues. Germline lookup yields CDR1 MDHEN and CDR2 SYDVKM. V lost 4 bases to trimming and J lost 6 bases; unmatched junction nucleotides: 7. The CDR3 sequence: CASSSRMTGGQPQHF. CDR3 nucleotides: TGTGCCAGCAGTTCCCGAATGACAGGGGGTCAGCCCCAGCATTTT.

This clonotype was seen a few times. The V and J genes are TRBV12-3 or TRBV12-4 and TRBJ2-5; 7 bases agree with TRBD2. The CDR3 is 15 amino acids. Trimming cost V 0 bases and J 5 bases; bases outside gene matches: 6. The CDR3 nucleotides read TGTGCCAGCAGTTTAGCGGCGGGAGAAGGGGAGACCCAGTACTTC. As protein: CASSLAAGEGETQYF.

The V call is TRBV28, the J call TRBJ2-7; no clear D. The CDR3 consists of 15 residues. The ends were cut back, 8 bases at V and 1 base at J, with 18 bases in the middle. Germline loops: CDR1 MDHEN, CDR2 SYDVKM. CDR3 nucleotide sequence: TGTGCCAGCTGTAGGGCGTCCCTTCCTTCCTACGAGCAGTACTTC. Translation gives CASCRASLPSYEQYF.

Only a few counts were recorded for this clonotype. V gene TRBV19 combines with J gene TRBJ1-5; tentatively, D is TRBD1 (6 bases). The CDR3 is 15 residues long. Per germline, CDR1 LNHDA and CDR2 SQIVND (reference sequence). V lost 3 bases and J 1 base, leaving 10 bases between the germline ends. The CDR3 nucleotides are TGTGCCAGTAGTATGACAGGCGGAAGCAATCAGCCCCAGCATTTT. It specifies CASSMTGGSNQPQHF.

This clonotype turned up a few times. V usage is TRBV9 and J usage is TRBJ2-3; 9 bases are a match to TRBD2. Germline CDR1 and CDR2: SGDLS and YYNGEE. The CDR3 length is 17 residues. V trimming: 4 bases; J trimming: 9 bases; junction bases outside the gene matches: 18. The CDR3 is CASSPRPGLAGRKTQYF. Written as DNA, the CDR3 is TGTGCCAGCAGCCCCCGGCCGGGACTAGCAGGAAGGAAGACGCAGTATTTT.

The chain has TRBV12-3 or TRBV12-4 and TRBJ1-5; 10 bases map to TRBD1. CDR3 size: 17 residues. The V segment lost 5 bases and the J segment 5 bases; nucleotides outside the gene matches: 12. The CDR3 spells CASSHLKDRGRDQPQHF. CDR3 sequence (DNA): TGTGCCAGCAGTCACCTTAAAGACAGGGGGCGAGATCAGCCCCAGCATTTT.

This clonotype appeared a few times. The chain carries TRBV14 and TRBJ2-3; D possibly corresponds to TRBD2 (6 bases). Germline V gives CDR1 SGHDN, CDR2 FVKESK. The CDR3 extends over 16 amino acids. Trimming pared 0 bases from V and 4 bases from J, leaving 14 bases between. CDR3 amino acids: CASSQDLPGAADTQYF. CDR3 DNA: TGTGCCAGCAGCCAAGATTTGCCGGGAGCGGCAGATACGCAGTATTTT.

This chain uses TRBV11-2 with TRBJ1-2; no definite D call. V was shortened by 4 bases and J by 1 base, with 13 bases between the two germline ends. Germline V gene data show CDR1 as SGHAT and CDR2 as FQNNGV. The CDR3 contains 15 residues. The CDR3 nucleotides read TGTGCCAGCAGCTCCCCCCGGACGTTTAACTATGGCTACACCTTC. Its protein is CASSSPRTFNYGYTF. Based on the CDR3 plus reference TRBV11-2 and TRBJ1-2, the full variable domain is EAGVAQSPRYKIIEKRQSVAFWCNPISGHATLYWYQQILGQGPKLLIQFQNNGVVDDSQLPKDRFSAERLKGVDSTLKIQPAKLEDSAVYLCASSSPRTFNYGYTFGSGTRLTVV.

The rearrangement links TRBV6-5 to TRBJ1-1, with 7 nucleotides matching TRBD1. The CDR3 consists of 14 residues. Germline trimming cut 6 bases from V and 3 bases from J; bases unmatched to any gene: 7. Per the germline V gene, CDR1 is MNHEY and CDR2 is SVGAGI. The CDR3 nucleotides read TGTGCCAGCAGAAGGGACAGCTCCCACACTGAAGCTTTCTTT. Its protein product is CASRRDSSHTEAFF.

The V and J genes are TRBV19 and TRBJ2-6, with 9 bases identical to TRBD1. The V and J ends lost 8 bases and 4 bases, in that order; junction bases with no gene match: 9. The CDR3 runs 16 residues. Germline V gives CDR1 LNHDA, CDR2 SQIVND (reference sequence). CDR3 region: CASSPTGGLGANVLTF. The CDR3 region has the DNA TGTGCCAGTTCCCCCACAGGGGGCTTGGGGGCCAACGTCCTGACTTTC.

A few counts support this clonotype. The chain carries TRBV5-6 and TRBJ2-3; D remains unclear. CDR3 length equals 13 residues. Germline CDR1 reads SGHDT; CDR2 reads YYEEEE. V gave up 4 bases and J gave up 2 bases, with 8 bases separating them. The CDR3 bases are TGTGCCAGCAGCCTTACTGACACAGATACGCAGTATTTT. As protein: CASSLTDTDTQYF. Variable domain in full (rest from reference TRBV5-6 and TRBJ2-3): DAGVTQSPTHLIKTRGQQVTLRCSPKSGHDTVSWYQQALGQGPQFIFQYYEEEERQRGNFPDRFSGHQFPNYSSELNVNALLLGDSALYLCASSLTDTDTQYFGPGTRLTVL.

V usage is TRBV30 and J usage is TRBJ2-7, with 7 bases lining up with TRBD1. The CDR3 runs to 13 residues. The germline CDR1 and CDR2 sequences are GTSNPN and SVGIG (reference sequence). V trimming: 1 base; J trimming: 6 bases; junction bases outside the gene matches: 6. CDR3 sequence reads: CAWSDPRGREQYF. In nucleotides, the CDR3 is TGTGCCTGGAGTGACCCGAGGGGGCGCGAGCAGTACTTC.

The gene calls are TRBV12-3 or TRBV12-4 and TRBJ2-5, with 7 bases aligning to TRBD2. V lost 3 bases and J lost 2; bases outside the gene matches: 9. The CDR3 runs 16 residues. CDR3 in amino acids: CASSFWGLRGQETQYF. CDR3 bases: TGTGCCAGCAGTTTTTGGGGCCTGCGGGGGCAAGAGACCCAGTACTTC.

This clonotype was seen a handful of times. The chain uses TRBV28 and TRBJ1-4; TRBD1 matches 8 bases. The CDR3 has 14 amino acids. J lost 6 bases, V lost 6 bases, and 6 bases had no gene match. Germline V gene lookup returns CDR1 MDHEN and CDR2 SYDVKM. As DNA, the CDR3 is TGTGCCAGCAGCCGTCGACAGGGGCATGAAAAACTGTTTTTT. It translates to CASSRRQGHEKLFF. The full variable domain, completed using reference TRBV28 and TRBJ1-4, is DVKVTQSSRYLVKRTGEKVFLECVQDMDHENMFWYRQDPGLGLRLIYFSYDVKMKEKGDIPEGYSVSREKKERFSLILESASTNQTSMYLCASSRRQGHEKLFFGSGTQLSVL.

This clonotype has ten or more counts. The chain uses TRBV3-1 and TRBJ1-4; D is unclear. Trimming pared 3 bases from V and 8 bases from J, leaving 13 bases between. This CDR3 comprises 14 residues. Germline CDR1 and CDR2: LGHDT and YNNKEL (reference sequence). This chain's CDR3 is CASSQTQDLEKLFF. The DNA for the CDR3 is TGTGCCAGCAGCCAGACCCAGGATTTGGAAAAACTGTTTTTT. Complete variable domain (other parts from reference TRBV3-1 and TRBJ1-4): DTAVSQTPKYLVTQMGNDKSIKCEQNLGHDTMYWYKQDSKKFLKIMFSYNNKELIINETVPNRFSPKSPDKAHLNLHINSLELGDSAVYFCASSQTQDLEKLFFGSGTQLSVL.

The genes are TRBV24-1 and TRBJ2-2; D perhaps matches TRBD1 (5 bases). The V end lost 9 bases, the J end lost 0 bases, and 7 bases lay between the germline ends. The germline CDR1 and CDR2 sequences are KGHDR and SFDVKD. This CDR3 has 13 residues. The chain's CDR3 is CATGASNTGELFF. CDR3 in DNA: TGTGCCACCGGGGCCTCGAACACCGGGGAGCTGTTTTTT.

This chain connects TRBV7-9 to TRBJ1-2; D is undetermined. Germline V gene data show CDR1 as SEHNR and CDR2 as FQNEAQ (reference sequence). Trimming pared 5 bases from V and 0 bases from J, leaving 25 bases between. CDR3 length equals 19 residues. CDR3 sequence (DNA): TGTGCCAGCAGCCAATTCCCTCTGGAGTCAGCCCTGACTAACTATGGCTACACCTTC. It yields the protein CASSQFPLESALTNYGYTF.

This sequence joins TRBV6-1 and TRBJ1-3; TRBD1 matches 8 bases. The CDR3 length is 16 residues. J was trimmed by 1 base and V by 6 bases; bases with no gene match: 8. From germline, CDR1 is MNHNS and CDR2 SASEGT. This CDR3 is CASSGQGVQSGNTIYF. The CDR3 DNA follows: TGTGCCAGCAGCGGACAGGGTGTCCAATCTGGAAACACCATATATTTT.